This T cell receptor beta chain emerged from a study of blood T cell repertoires in COVID-19 (dated by TCRdb to about 2020). About the study as a whole: Samples from collaborators originated in the United States, Italy and Spain and spanned both the acute and convalescent phases of COVID-19. Subjects who had been exposed to COVID-19, were actively infected with it, or had recovered from it provided the deeply sampled blood TCRbeta repertoires that made up the dataset. The sample metadata nearly always contained a de-identified subject ID, COVID-19 status, age in years and sex. A freely available public database, intended as a resource for researchers studying the immune response to SARS-CoV-2, is where the repertoires were released. The prospective study material was composed of cDNA or gDNA derived from T cells, B-cell-depleted T cells, or PBMCs. Where available, HLA class I and class II types were obtained from metadata supplied by the sample provider rather than from assay-based typing. Samples were obtained from the ongoing ImmuneRACE study (first 160 participants) and from some 1,200 subjects provided by 6 global collaborators. Results the study describes overall, beyond this receptor: The quantity of clinical and demographic metadata differed by source and by participant and was supplied without curation.

The immunoSEQ Assay, a bias-controlled multiplex PCR, was used to amplify TCRbeta CDR3 regions from genomic DNA. Per the source publication's procedure: Within the assay, amplification of reference gene primers was used to estimate how many nucleated cells each sample contained. To quantify the absolute abundance of each unique TCRbeta CDR3 rearrangement, sequence reads were collapsed and filtered. Productive Simpson clonality was computed per sample as the square root of Simpson's diversity index over productive rearrangements. TCRdb took this table from immuneACCESS and kept in-frame rearrangements with V and J called. Such tables lack part of the clones; where checked against another copy, unresolved V genes explain under half of the gap, and the rest is unexplained. Clone size and the V and J calls come from that table; the DNA yielded D and trimming. The sample table holds around 100,000 clones, of which roughly 90% were seen once. Approximately 3.4% of the sample comes from the top ten.

Whole blood was collected in K2EDTA tubes by collaborating institutions according to the institutions' own protocols. For TCRbeta analysis, collaborator samples were shipped as frozen whole blood, as isolated PBMCs, or as DNA extracted from either sample type. The CDR1 and CDR2 encoded by the germline V gene are LGHNA and YNFKEQ. Counted from cysteine to phenylalanine, this CDR3 has 16 amino acids. The CDR3 DNA has 48 bases and is translated from base 1. The junction carries 12 bases between V and J, which are trimmed by 0 bases and 2 bases respectively. In regard to this clone: Its recognized antigen is unknown. No base quality values were provided; no much bigger clone lies one nucleotide off.

Sequencing input: peripheral blood. Rearrangement joined TRBV4-2 to TRBJ2-3; a tentative D match to TRBD2 spans 6 bases. The TCR sequence derives from a woman between 55 and 75 years old with acute or convalescent COVID-19. The CDR3 in this case is CASSQEGDWPTDTQYF. In nucleotide form, the sequence is TGTGCCAGCAGCCAAGAAGGGGACTGGCCCACAGATACGCAGTATTTT.